This T cell receptor beta chain was documented in a study of cytomegalovirus exposure and HLA in healthy donors. The wider study: In a previous analysis, more than 90 million unique TCR beta sequences were found from some 180 million T cells.

13 Jbeta primers and 60 Vbeta primers were used for the PCR. Sequenced by immunoSEQ multiplex PCR; TCRdb stores in-frame clones only, minus some. The table has about 150,000 clones, around 68% seen once. General study points: Analysis performed later found 16,951 TCR beta sequences associated with HLA alleles at 0.05 false discovery rate. CMV antigen specificity was confirmed in vitro for three CMV-associated chains. The authors reported that TCR beta sequences could predict HLA-A and HLA-B alleles. These predictions were accurate for most subjects in the first cohort.

A note on this clone: What it recognizes is unknown.

This CDR3 is built from 15 residues. Germline lookup yields CDR1 LGHNA and CDR2 YSLEER. Trimming cost V 3 bases and J 0 bases; bases outside gene matches: 4. The sample consisted of PBMCs. J is TRBJ2-7 and V is TRBV4-3, with 8 bases fitting TRBD1. The source of this sequence is a man aged 25 to 40 in good health and CMV-seronegative. This CDR3 reads CASSHSGTGSYEQYF. CDR3 DNA sequence: TGCGCCAGCAGCCATTCCGGGACAGGCTCCTACGAGCAGTACTTC.